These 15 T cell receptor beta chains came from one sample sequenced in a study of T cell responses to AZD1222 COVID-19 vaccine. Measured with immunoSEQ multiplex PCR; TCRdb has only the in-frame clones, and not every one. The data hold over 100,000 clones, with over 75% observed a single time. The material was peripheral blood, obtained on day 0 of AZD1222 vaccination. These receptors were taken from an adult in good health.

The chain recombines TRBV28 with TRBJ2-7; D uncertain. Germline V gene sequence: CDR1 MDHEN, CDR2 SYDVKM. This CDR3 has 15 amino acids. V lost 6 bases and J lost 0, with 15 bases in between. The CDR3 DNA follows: TGTGCCAGCAGAACAACCCGACCGAGCTCCTACGAGCAGTACTTC. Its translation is CASRTTRPSSYEQYF.

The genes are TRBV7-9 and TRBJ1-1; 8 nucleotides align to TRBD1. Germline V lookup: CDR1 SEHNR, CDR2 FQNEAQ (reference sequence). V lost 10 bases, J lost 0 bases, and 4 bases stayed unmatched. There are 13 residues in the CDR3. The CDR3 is CATETGVNTEAFF. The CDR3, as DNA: TGTGCCACCGAGACAGGGGTGAACACTGAAGCTTTCTTT.

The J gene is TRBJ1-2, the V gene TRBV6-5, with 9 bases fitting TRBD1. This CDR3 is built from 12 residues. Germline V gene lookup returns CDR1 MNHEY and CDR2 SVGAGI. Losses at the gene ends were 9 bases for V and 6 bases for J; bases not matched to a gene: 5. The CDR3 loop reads CASGQGFHGYTF. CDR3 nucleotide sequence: TGTGCCAGTGGACAGGGGTTTCATGGCTACACCTTC.

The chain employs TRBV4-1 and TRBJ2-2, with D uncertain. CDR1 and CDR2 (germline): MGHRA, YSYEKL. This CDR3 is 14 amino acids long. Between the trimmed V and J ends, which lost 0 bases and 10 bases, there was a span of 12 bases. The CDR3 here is CASSQDLKSAELFF. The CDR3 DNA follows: TGCGCCAGCAGCCAAGATCTTAAGAGTGCGGAGCTGTTTTTT.

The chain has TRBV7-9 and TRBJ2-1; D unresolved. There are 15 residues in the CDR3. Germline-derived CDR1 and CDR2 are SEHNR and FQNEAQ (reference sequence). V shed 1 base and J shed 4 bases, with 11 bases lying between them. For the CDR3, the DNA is TGTGCCAGCAGCTTAGAGGGTGTATGGTACAATGAGCAGTTCTTC. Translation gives CASSLEGVWYNEQFF.

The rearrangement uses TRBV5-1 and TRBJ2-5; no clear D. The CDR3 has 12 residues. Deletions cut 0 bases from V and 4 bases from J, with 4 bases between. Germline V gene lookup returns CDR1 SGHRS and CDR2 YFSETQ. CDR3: CASSLASETQYF. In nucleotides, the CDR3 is TGCGCCAGCAGCTTGGCATCAGAGACCCAGTACTTC.

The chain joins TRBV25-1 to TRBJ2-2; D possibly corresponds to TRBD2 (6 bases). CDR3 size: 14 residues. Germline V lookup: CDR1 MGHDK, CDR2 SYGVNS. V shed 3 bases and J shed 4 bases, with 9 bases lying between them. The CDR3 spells CASSDSGGTGELFF. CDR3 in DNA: TGTGCCAGCAGTGACTCCGGGGGCACCGGGGAGCTGTTTTTT.

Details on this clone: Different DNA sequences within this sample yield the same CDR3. The CDR3 coding sequence is TGTGCCAGCAGCCCAGCGGGGTACAATGAGCAGTTCTTC. It is translated as CASSPAGYNEQFF. The chain is built from TRBV7-2 and TRBJ2-1; TRBD2 matches at 7 bases. The CDR3 is 13 amino acids. In germline, CDR1 is SGHTA, CDR2 FQGNSA. J was trimmed by 4 bases and V by 5 bases; bases with no gene match: 2.

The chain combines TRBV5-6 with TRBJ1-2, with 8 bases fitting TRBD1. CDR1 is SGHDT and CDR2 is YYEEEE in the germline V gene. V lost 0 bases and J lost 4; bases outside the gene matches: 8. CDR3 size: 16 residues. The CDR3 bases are TGTGCCAGCAGCTTGGGCAGGGGGCGCGAGGTCTATGGCTACACCTTC. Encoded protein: CASSLGRGREVYGYTF.

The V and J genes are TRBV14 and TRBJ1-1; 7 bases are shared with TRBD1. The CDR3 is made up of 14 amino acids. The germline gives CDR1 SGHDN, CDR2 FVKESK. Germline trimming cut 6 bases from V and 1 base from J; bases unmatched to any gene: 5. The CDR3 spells CASRPGTANTEAFF. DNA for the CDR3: TGTGCCAGCAGGCCCGGGACAGCGAACACTGAAGCTTTCTTT.

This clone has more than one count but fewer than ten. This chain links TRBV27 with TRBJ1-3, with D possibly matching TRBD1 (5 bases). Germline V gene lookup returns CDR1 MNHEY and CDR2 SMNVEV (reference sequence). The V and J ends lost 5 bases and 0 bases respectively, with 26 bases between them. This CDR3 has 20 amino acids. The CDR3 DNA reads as TGTGCCAGCAGTCCAGGAGCCCAGATTACAGGACCGGACTCTGGAAACACCATATATTTT. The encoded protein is CASSPGAQITGPDSGNTIYF.

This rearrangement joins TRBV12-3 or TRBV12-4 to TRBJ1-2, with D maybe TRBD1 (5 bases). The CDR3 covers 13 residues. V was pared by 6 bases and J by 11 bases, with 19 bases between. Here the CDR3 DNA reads TGTGCCAGCAGACCTTCCGGGACGCACTATTACACCTTC. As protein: CASRPSGTHYYTF.

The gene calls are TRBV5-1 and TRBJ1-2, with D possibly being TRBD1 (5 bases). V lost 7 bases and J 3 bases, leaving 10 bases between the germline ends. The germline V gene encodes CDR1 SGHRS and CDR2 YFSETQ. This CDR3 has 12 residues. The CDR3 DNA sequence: TGCGCCAGCCGCCCGGGGGACTATGGCTACACCTTC. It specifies CASRPGDYGYTF.

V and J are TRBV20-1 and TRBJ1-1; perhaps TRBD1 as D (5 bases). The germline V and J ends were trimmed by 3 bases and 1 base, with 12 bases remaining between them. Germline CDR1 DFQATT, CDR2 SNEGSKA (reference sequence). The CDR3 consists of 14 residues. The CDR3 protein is CSASRDGGNTEAFF. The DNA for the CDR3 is TGCAGTGCTAGTAGGGACGGGGGGAACACTGAAGCTTTCTTT.

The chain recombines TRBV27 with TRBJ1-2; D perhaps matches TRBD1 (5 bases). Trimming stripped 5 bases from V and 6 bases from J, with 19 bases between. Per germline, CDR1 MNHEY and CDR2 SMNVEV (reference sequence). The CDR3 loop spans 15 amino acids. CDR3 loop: CASSPVGGGGNGYTF. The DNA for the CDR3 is TGTGCCAGCAGTCCAGTTGGTGGGGGAGGGAATGGCTACACCTTC.